Shown below are 3 T cell receptor beta chains from a single sample sequenced in a study of human T cells and chemical hapten exposure. Specified time point: pre-sensitization, week 0. Treatment specified: therapeutic diphenylcyclopropenone sensitization with weekly scalp DPC. MiXCR, run by TCRdb on the RACE reads, gives a single entry per CDR3 protein. This table has almost 40,000 distinct CDR3 sequences, 6% to 9.5% appearing once. The sequenced sample was whole blood, obtained in connection with sensitization to the hapten diphenylcyclopropenone (DPC). The source of these receptors is a woman aged 45-60 years with alopecia areata. Some clones in this sample may be carry-over from other donors' samples.

This clonotype was picked up many times. CDR3 protein: CASSFYGRAYNEQFF. CDR3 sequence (DNA): TGTGCCAGCAGCTTTTACGGGAGGGCCTACAATGAGCAGTTCTTC. The chain has TRBV5-6 and TRBJ2-1, with 8 bases lining up with TRBD2. CDR3 length: 15 residues. V was pared by 2 bases and J by 2 bases, with 3 bases of the junction left unmatched. The germline V gene encodes CDR1 SGHDT and CDR2 YYEEEE.

This clonotype has at least ten counts. The chain couples TRBV3-1 to TRBJ1-2, with TRBD1 matching over 8 bases. The J segment lost 6 bases and the V segment lost 0 bases, leaving 12 bases of the junction unmatched. The germline V gene has CDR1 LGHDT and CDR2 YNNKEL (reference sequence). The CDR3 runs 17 residues. This CDR3 is CASSQDLDRVKRDGYTF. CDR3 in DNA: TGTGCCAGCAGCCAAGATCTGGACAGGGTAAAGAGGGATGGCTACACCTTC.

The J gene is TRBJ2-2, the V gene TRBV29-1; 11 bases line up with TRBD2. V lost 5 bases, J lost 4 bases, and 12 bases stayed unmatched. The germline gives CDR1 SQVTM, CDR2 ANQGSEA. The CDR3 contains 17 residues. The CDR3 DNA reads as TGCAGCGTTCCAAGGTCCCTAGCGGGAGGAGGCACCGGGGAGCTGTTTTTT. This encodes CSVPRSLAGGGTGELFF.